This T cell receptor beta chain appears in the sequencing data of a study of cytomegalovirus exposure and HLA in healthy donors. This clone was counted a few times. The same CDR3 can be traced to other DNA sequences in this sample. PCR primers comprised 60 Vbeta and 13 Jbeta primers. Measured with immunoSEQ multiplex PCR; TCRdb has only the in-frame clones, and not every one. The sample gives more than 25,000 clones, more than 55% of which show up once; more than 40% is in the top ten. Sequencing used PBMCs. The source of this sequence is a male donor in good health and CMV-seropositive.

For the CDR3, the DNA is TGTGCCAGCAGCTTCGGCGGGGGAGGCAATGAGCAGTTCTTC. Its protein is CASSFGGGGNEQFF. The gene calls are TRBV7-3 and TRBJ2-1, with 7 bases matching TRBD2. CDR1 is SGHTA, CDR2 FQGTGA, per germline. Trimming at V came to 3 bases and at J to 6 bases, leaving 5 bases not matched to a gene. The CDR3 totals 14 residues. The variable domain in full, completed from reference TRBV7-3 and TRBJ2-1, reads GAGVSQTPSNKVTEKGKYVELRCDPISGHTALYWYRQSLGQGPEFLIYFQGTGAADDSGLPNDRFFAVRPEGSVSTLKIQRTERGDSAVYLCASSFGGGGNEQFFGPGTRLTVL.